The rows below give T cell receptor beta chains drawn from one sample of a study of chemoradiotherapy in HPV16-positive cancers. Repertoires were generated with immunoSEQ multiplex PCR, while TCRdb's copy carries only in-frame clones and drops some. The profile shows 9,000 to 13,000 clones, around 68% of them singletons. Sampling was performed from a patient who underwent chemoradiotherapy. These receptors were obtained from a human donor with HPV-associated anogenital cancer. CDR3s include the opening cysteine and the closing phenylalanine or tryptophan.

cdr3_length	v_call	j_call	cdr3_aa
12	TRBV30	TRBJ1-1	CAWSQFEPEAFF
14	TRBV13	TRBJ1-4	CASSATGGIEKLFF
17	TRBV18	TRBJ1-1	CASSPRSSDRGNTEAFF
18	TRBV9	TRBJ1-3	CASSALIGTVSSGNTIYF
14	TRBV27	TRBJ1-2	CASSLYGPLSGYTF
16	TRBV6-5	TRBJ2-5	CASSYRRLAERETQYF
15	TRBV7-2	TRBJ1-2	CASSPGTGLKGGYTF
15	TRBV29-1	TRBJ2-3	CSVARGARGPDTQYF
11	TRBV18	TRBJ2-3	CASSPRDTQYF
17	TRBV5-6	TRBJ2-5	CASSLWGAGGPRETQYF
13	TRBV5-1	TRBJ1-1	CASSLAQNTEAFF
12	TRBV4-3	TRBJ1-2	CASSHGAYGYTF
14	TRBV6-6	TRBJ2-1	CASTAASSYNEQFF
13	TRBV11-2	TRBJ1-2	CASSLAGAAGYTF
14	TRBV11-2	TRBJ1-1	CASSHTGVGTEAFF